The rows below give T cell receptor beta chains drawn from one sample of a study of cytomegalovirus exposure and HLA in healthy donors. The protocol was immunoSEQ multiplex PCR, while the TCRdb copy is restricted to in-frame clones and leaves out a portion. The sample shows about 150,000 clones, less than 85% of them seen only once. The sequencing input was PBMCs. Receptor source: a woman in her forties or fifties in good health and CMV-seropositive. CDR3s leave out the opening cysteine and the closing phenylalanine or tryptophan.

CDR3: ASSPQTGTGSYEQY; J: TRBJ2-7; V: TRBV18
CDR3: ASSLTGTNTEAF; J: TRBJ1-1; V: TRBV28
CDR3: ASSSRGLYEQY; J: TRBJ2-7; V: TRBV5-1
CDR3: ASSVDQGQPQH; J: TRBJ1-5; V: TRBV9
CDR3: ASSLGQGHPYEQY; J: NA; V: TRBV5-1
CDR3: AIRTTGGTYEQF; J: TRBJ2-1; V: TRBV10-3
CDR3: ASSVGQLEANYGYT; J: TRBJ1-2; V: TRBV9
CDR3: ASSLTGGAAGANVLT; J: TRBJ2-6; V: TRBV7-3
CDR3: ATSRDQAGSYEQY; J: TRBJ2-7; V: TRBV15
CDR3: ASSAKTSHGELF; J: TRBJ2-2; V: TRBV6-1
CDR3: ASSPTAGGTTDTQY; J: TRBJ2-3; V: TRBV9
CDR3: AWKQGVEAF; J: TRBJ1-1; V: TRBV30
CDR3: ASSLLEGGASEQY; J: TRBJ2-7; V: TRBV27
CDR3: SVGASQENIQY; J: TRBJ2-4; V: TRBV29-1
CDR3: ATRQDAKNIQY; J: TRBJ2-4; V: TRBV2
CDR3: ASSLTNSYNEQF; J: TRBJ2-1; V: TRBV11-2
CDR3: ASSVVPDTQY; J: TRBJ2-3; V: TRBV9
CDR3: ASSVSGLAGVIRNTGELF; J: TRBJ2-2; V: TRBV5-1
CDR3: ASSQEKGRKQF; J: TRBJ2-1; V: TRBV4-3
CDR3: ASSLLSQTSGVYNEQF; J: TRBJ2-1; V: TRBV5-5
CDR3: ASSEIDTGELF; J: TRBJ2-2; V: TRBV10-1
CDR3: ASSIQRNSNQPQH; J: TRBJ1-5; V: TRBV19
CDR3: ASSEYIGENTEAF; J: TRBJ1-1; V: TRBV6-1
CDR3: AWSLQSSTNEKLF; J: TRBJ1-4; V: TRBV30
CDR3: ASSIGTANNEQF; J: TRBJ2-1; V: TRBV19
CDR3: ASSLQAGTVSEQY; J: TRBJ2-7; V: TRBV5-4
CDR3: ASSLKQNTEAF; J: TRBJ1-1; V: TRBV5-1
CDR3: ASSHEDRVNEQF; J: TRBJ2-1; V: TRBV4-1
CDR3: ASSLWGGRGTDTQY; J: TRBJ2-3; V: TRBV7-2
CDR3: ASSGTQPPDRGNGYT; J: TRBJ1-2; V: TRBV4-1
CDR3: ASSSAGSRNTEAF; J: TRBJ1-1; V: TRBV5-1
CDR3: AWSVGPGDYEQY; J: TRBJ2-7; V: TRBV30
CDR3: ASSVRGRVDEQY; J: TRBJ2-7; V: TRBV6-1
CDR3: AISGTGISNQPQH; J: TRBJ1-5; V: TRBV10-3
CDR3: ASSPGGGDEQF; J: TRBJ2-1; V: TRBV10-1
CDR3: AWAKDRVGTDTQY; J: TRBJ2-3; V: TRBV30
CDR3: ASSFDRATDTQY; J: TRBJ2-3; V: TRBV7-9
CDR3: ASSLGQLNTEAF; J: TRBJ1-1; V: TRBV4-2
CDR3: ASSGLTGARNYGYT; J: TRBJ1-2; V: TRBV19
CDR3: ASSPPGDTEAF; J: TRBJ1-1; V: TRBV18
CDR3: ASSLGQESGYT; J: TRBJ1-2; V: TRBV28
CDR3: ASSLGSGQPQH; J: TRBJ1-5; V: TRBV7-2
CDR3: ASSPDSQGTNEKLF; J: TRBJ1-4; V: TRBV5-1
CDR3: ASMPLPGNQPQH; J: TRBJ1-5; V: TRBV6-5
CDR3: ASRKAGAGEQF; J: TRBJ2-1; V: TRBV6-5
CDR3: ASTQGGMAEAF; J: TRBJ1-1; V: TRBV12-5
CDR3: ASSREQGGGYEQY; J: TRBJ2-7; V: TRBV2
CDR3: ASSLAPGQGVTYGYT; J: TRBJ1-2; V: TRBV5-1
CDR3: ASSAPDTEAF; J: TRBJ1-1; V: TRBV27